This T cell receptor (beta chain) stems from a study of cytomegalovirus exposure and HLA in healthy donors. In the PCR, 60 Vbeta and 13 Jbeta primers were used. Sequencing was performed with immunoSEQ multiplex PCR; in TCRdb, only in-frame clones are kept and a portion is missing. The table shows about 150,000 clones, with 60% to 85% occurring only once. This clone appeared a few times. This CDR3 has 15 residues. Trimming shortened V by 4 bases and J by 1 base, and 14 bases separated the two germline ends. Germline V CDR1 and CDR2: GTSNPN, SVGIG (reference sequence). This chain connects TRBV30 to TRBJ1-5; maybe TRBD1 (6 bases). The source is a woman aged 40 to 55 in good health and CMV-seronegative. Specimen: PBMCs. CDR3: CAWTSGTSSNQPQHF. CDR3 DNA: TGTGCCTGGACCTCCGGGACATCCAGCAATCAGCCCCAGCATTTT.